Listed below are T cell receptor beta chains from one sample, sequenced in a study of T-cell memory formation after mild COVID-19. Via MiXCR, TCRdb re-called the 5' RACE reads, giving one row per CDR3 protein. The sample holds 300,000 to 350,000 distinct CDR3 sequences, 15% to 20% seen once. Specimen: PBMCs or a T cell subset sorted from them (not recorded which). The receptors come from a man aged 18-30 years who had mild COVID-19 (a few samples of this study predate the infection). Cell type and time point are not known. CDR3s include the opening cysteine and the closing phenylalanine or tryptophan. A D gene is named only where the DNA matches it firmly. The size entry is marked missing in some rows and otherwise reads once, few, many or a size class.

>TRBJ1-4|TRBD1|TRBV5-1|few
TGCGCCAGCAGCTGGGGACAGGGCGCTAATGAAAAACTGTTTTTT
CASSWGQGANEKLFF
>TRBJ1-1|TRBD1|TRBV7-9|.
TGTGCCAGCAGTTTTACAGAATTGGGACAGGGGTCTGAAGCTTTCTTT
CASSFTELGQGSEAFF
>TRBJ2-6|.|TRBV5-1|few
TGCGCCAGCAGCGCGTGGGGGACTGGGGCCAACGTCCTGACTTTC
CASSAWGTGANVLTF
>TRBJ1-2|.|TRBV28|many
TGTGCCAGCGGGCGAGGGACCGCACTCGGTGGCTACACCTTC
CASGRGTALGGYTF
>TRBJ2-3|.|TRBV29-1|.
TGCAGCGTCGAAGGAAGACAAGGCACAGATACGCAGTATTTT
CSVEGRQGTDTQYF
>TRBJ2-5|.|TRBV7-2|.
TGTGCCAGCAGCTTAGCTCCTCTGGCGGGCGGGGAGACCCAGTACTTC
CASSLAPLAGGETQYF
>TRBJ2-3|TRBD2|TRBV9|few
TGTGCCAGCAGCGCCCTGGGGCAGCGGGGGGGCATGGATACGCAGTATTTT
CASSALGQRGGMDTQYF
>TRBJ2-1|TRBD2|TRBV6-1|.
TGTGCCAGCAGTGGGCTAGCGGACTCCTACAATGAGCAGTTCTTC
CASSGLADSYNEQFF
>TRBJ2-7|TRBD1|TRBV7-9|.
TGTGCCAGCAGCCAACCAGACAGGGGAGCCTACGAGCAGTACTTC
CASSQPDRGAYEQYF
>TRBJ1-1|.|TRBV24-1|few
TGTGCCCCTTGCGGGTTGAACACTGAAGCTTTCTTT
CAPCGLNTEAFF
>TRBJ1-1|.|TRBV30|few
TGTGCCTGGACCCCCGGGGCAGGGCTCACTGAAGCTTTCTTT
CAWTPGAGLTEAFF
>TRBJ1-2|.|TRBV29-1|.
TGCAGCGTTGAGTTGAGGAGCCCTAACTATGGCTACACCTTC
CSVELRSPNYGYTF
>TRBJ2-3|.|TRBV5-6|few
TGTGCCAGCGAACCAGGGGGGGACGGGAGGATTAGCACAGATACGCAGTATTTT
CASEPGGDGRISTDTQYF
>TRBJ2-7|TRBD1|TRBV6-5|.
TGTGCCAGCAGTTACTCGATCCAGGGGGCTGGGGAGCAGTACTTC
CASSYSIQGAGEQYF
>TRBJ2-5|.|TRBV6-2/TRBV6-3|few
TGTGCCAGCAGTCCGACAAATCCGGGGGAGACCCAGTACTTC
CASSPTNPGETQYF
>TRBJ2-5|.|TRBV5-1|many
TGCGCCAGCAGCCTTACCTTCGGGCCCGGGGAGACCCAGTACTTC
CASSLTFGPGETQYF
>TRBJ2-2|.|TRBV6-1|.
TGTGCCAGCACCCGAGGGGGTCAGGGGACGAACACCGGGGAGCTGTTTTTT
CASTRGGQGTNTGELFF
>TRBJ2-2|TRBD1|TRBV15|many
TGTGCCACCAGCAGACTACCGGGACAGGGGGCGTCGAACACCGGGGAGCTGTTTTTT
CATSRLPGQGASNTGELFF
>TRBJ2-1|TRBD2|TRBV3-1|few
TGTGCCAGCAGCCACCCTCGACTAGCGGGGAAGAATGAGCAGTTCTTC
CASSHPRLAGKNEQFF
>TRBJ2-3|TRBD1|TRBV7-2|few
TGTGCCAGCAGCTTAGCTTCGGACAGGGGGGCAGATACGCAGTATTTT
CASSLASDRGADTQYF
>TRBJ1-6|.|TRBV12-3/TRBV12-4|few
TGTGCCAGCAGTTTCCGGAATTCACCCCTCCACTTT
CASSFRNSPLHF
>TRBJ1-5|.|TRBV4-3|few
TGCGCCAGCAGCAGGGGCCAGGGTATACAGCCCCAGCATTTT
CASSRGQGIQPQHF
>TRBJ2-7|.|TRBV5-5|.
TGTGCCAGCAGCTTGGATTGGACAGCGAACTACGAGCAGTACTTC
CASSLDWTANYEQYF
>TRBJ2-3|.|TRBV6-5|few
TGTGCCAGCAGGGGGTCGCCAGATACGCAGTATTTT
CASRGSPDTQYF
>TRBJ1-5|.|TRBV6-5|.
TGTGCCAGTGGCAGGAGCAATCAGCCCCAGCATTTT
CASGRSNQPQHF
>TRBJ2-2|TRBD2|TRBV7-2|many
TGTGCCAGCAGGCCTCCGGGACTAGCGAACACCGGGGAGCTGTTTTTT
CASRPPGLANTGELFF
>TRBJ2-5|.|TRBV6-5|.
TGTGCCAGCAGTCAATCCCCGGAGACCCAGTACTTC
CASSQSPETQYF
>TRBJ2-7|.|TRBV2|few
TGTGCCAGCAGGGCAAGAGTGATGTCTAGCGTGTGGGAGCAGTACTTC
CASRARVMSSVWEQYF
>TRBJ1-1|.|TRBV5-1|many
TGCGCCAGCAGCTCTGGACACTCGAACACTGAAGCTTTCTTT
CASSSGHSNTEAFF
>TRBJ1-2|.|TRBV20-1|many
TGCAGTGCTAGATCGGGGGCTAACTATGGCTACACCTTC
CSARSGANYGYTF
>TRBJ2-5|TRBD1|TRBV4-2|few
TGTGCCAGCAGCCAAGAGACCGGGACAGAGCTCCAAGAGACCCAGTACTTC
CASSQETGTELQETQYF
>TRBJ2-2|TRBD1|TRBV6-6|few
TGTGCCAGCACCCCACAGGGGGACACCGGGGAGCTGTTTTTT
CASTPQGDTGELFF
>TRBJ2-3|TRBD1|TRBV2|many
TGTGCCAGCAGGGCACAGGGGCTCACAGATACGCAGTATTTT
CASRAQGLTDTQYF
>TRBJ2-5|.|TRBV6-5|.
TGTGCCAGCAGTTACAACCGGGAACAGACCCAGTACTTC
CASSYNREQTQYF
>TRBJ2-7|.|TRBV4-3|.
TGCGCCAGCAGCCAAGACTATTCCTACGAGCAGTACTTC
CASSQDYSYEQYF
>TRBJ2-7|.|TRBV5-5|.
TGTGCCAGCAGCTGGGGTCGGCAGGTCGACTACGAGCAGTACTTC
CASSWGRQVDYEQYF
>TRBJ2-3|.|TRBV7-9|.
TGTGCCAGCAGCTTAGTTGTCGGGGGAACAGATACGCAGTATTTT
CASSLVVGGTDTQYF
>TRBJ2-1|TRBD2|TRBV20-1|few
TGCAGTGCTCGCGGACTAGCGGGGGGGCAAAATGAGCAGTTCTTC
CSARGLAGGQNEQFF
>TRBJ1-2|TRBD1|TRBV3-1|many
TGTGCCAGCAGCCAATTACAGGGGTCTGGCTACACCTTC
CASSQLQGSGYTF
>TRBJ1-5|TRBD1|TRBV24-1|.
TGTGCCACCAGTGACCACGGACAGGGGGGACAGCCCCAGCATTTT
CATSDHGQGGQPQHF
>TRBJ2-1|.|TRBV24-1|.
TGTGCCACCAGTGATTATGATGAGCAGTTCTTC
CATSDYDEQFF
>TRBJ2-1|TRBD1|TRBV29-1|.
TGCAGCGTAGCAGGGGGTTACAATGAGCAGTTCTTC
CSVAGGYNEQFF
>TRBJ2-1|TRBD2|TRBV6-4|.
TGTGCCAGACTAGCGGGGGGTGGCAATGAGCAGTTCTTC
CARLAGGGNEQFF
>TRBJ1-2|.|TRBV28|many
TGTGCCAGTAGTCCGGGGCCCTATGGCTACACCTTC
CASSPGPYGYTF
>TRBJ2-1|TRBD2|TRBV6-5|.
TGTGCCAGCAGGAGGGGACTAGCGGGGGGGAGCTCCTACAATGAGCAGTTCTTC
CASRRGLAGGSSYNEQFF
>TRBJ2-4|.|TRBV20-1|.
TGCAGTGCTAGAGATGGTACCTTAGCCAAAAACATTCAGTACTTC
CSARDGTLAKNIQYF
>TRBJ1-6|TRBD1|TRBV12-3/TRBV12-4|.
TGTGCCAGCAGTCCGGGACAGCACTATGCTCCCCACTTT
CASSPGQHYAPHF
>TRBJ2-7|.|TRBV27|few
TGTGCCAGCAGTTTCGGTGGGAGTACCGAGCAGTACTTC
CASSFGGSTEQYF
>TRBJ2-1|TRBD1|TRBV4-2|few
TGTGCCAGCAGCCAAGCGAACGACAGGGTAGGCGGTGAGCAGTTCTTC
CASSQANDRVGGEQFF
>TRBJ2-5|.|TRBV11-2|few
TGTGCCAGCAGCTCCGAGGCTAGTGGGGGTGAGACCCAGTACTTC
CASSSEASGGETQYF
>TRBJ2-7|.|TRBV28|.
TGTGCCAGCGACTACGAGCAGTACTTC
CASDYEQYF
>TRBJ2-3|.|TRBV24-1|.
TGTGCCACCAGCCAGTCCACAGATACGCAGTATTTT
CATSQSTDTQYF
>TRBJ1-2|.|TRBV3-1|few
TGTGCCAGCAGCCCCTGGCCGAGGGGCGACTATGGCTACACCTTC
CASSPWPRGDYGYTF
>TRBJ1-1|.|TRBV7-6|few
TGTGCCAGCAGCTCGCCCCCACACGAGGAAGCTTTCTTT
CASSSPPHEEAFF
>TRBJ2-2|TRBD2|TRBV7-6|few
TGTGCCAGCAGCTTACAGGGACTAGCGGGGCGCACCGGGGAGCTGTTTTTT
CASSLQGLAGRTGELFF
>TRBJ2-7|.|TRBV2|many
TGTGCCAGCAGTGGGGTCCACGAGCAGTACTTC
CASSGVHEQYF
>TRBJ2-7|.|TRBV4-3|.
TGCGCCAGCAGCCAAGGGAGAAGCCGAAGCTCCTACGAGCAGTACTTC
CASSQGRSRSSYEQYF
>TRBJ2-1|.|TRBV11-2|few
TGTGCCAGCAGCGCCCTGCGGGGTCACGAGGATGAGCAGTTCTTC
CASSALRGHEDEQFF